This TCR beta chain was found in a study of T-cell memory formation after mild COVID-19. Turning to the study itself: Clustering of TCRs was largely donor specific.

The CDR3 spans 13 residues. Looked up from germline, CDR1 is DFQATT and CDR2 is SNEGSKA (reference sequence). The ends lost 4 bases at V and 4 bases at J; junction bases unmatched: 4. In TCRdb, the 5' RACE reads were re-called with MiXCR into one record per CDR3 protein. The repertoire holds fewer than 150,000 distinct CDR3 sequences, approximately 21% seen once, with approximately 40% in the top ten. This clonotype was observed a handful of times. The chain is built from TRBV20-1 and TRBJ2-5; TRBD2 agrees at 9 bases. The source of this sequence is a man aged 18 to 29 who had mild COVID-19 (a few samples of this study predate the infection). Cell type and time point are not known. Material: PBMCs or a T cell subset sorted from them (not recorded which). The CDR3 region has the DNA TGCAGTGCTACAGCGGGGGGTTCAGAGACCCAGTACTTC. Its translation: CSATAGGSETQYF.